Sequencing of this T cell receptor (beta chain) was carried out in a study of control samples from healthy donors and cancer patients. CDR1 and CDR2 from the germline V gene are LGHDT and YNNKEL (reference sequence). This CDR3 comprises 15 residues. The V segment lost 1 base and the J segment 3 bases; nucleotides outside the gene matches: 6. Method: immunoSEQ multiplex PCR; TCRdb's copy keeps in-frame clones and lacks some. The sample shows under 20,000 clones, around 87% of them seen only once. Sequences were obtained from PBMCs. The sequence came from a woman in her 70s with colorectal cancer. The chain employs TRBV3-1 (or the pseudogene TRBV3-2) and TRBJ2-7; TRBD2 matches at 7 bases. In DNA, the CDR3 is TGTGCCAGCAGCCAAGCGTGGACTAGAGGCTACGAGCAGTACTTC. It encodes CASSQAWTRGYEQYF.